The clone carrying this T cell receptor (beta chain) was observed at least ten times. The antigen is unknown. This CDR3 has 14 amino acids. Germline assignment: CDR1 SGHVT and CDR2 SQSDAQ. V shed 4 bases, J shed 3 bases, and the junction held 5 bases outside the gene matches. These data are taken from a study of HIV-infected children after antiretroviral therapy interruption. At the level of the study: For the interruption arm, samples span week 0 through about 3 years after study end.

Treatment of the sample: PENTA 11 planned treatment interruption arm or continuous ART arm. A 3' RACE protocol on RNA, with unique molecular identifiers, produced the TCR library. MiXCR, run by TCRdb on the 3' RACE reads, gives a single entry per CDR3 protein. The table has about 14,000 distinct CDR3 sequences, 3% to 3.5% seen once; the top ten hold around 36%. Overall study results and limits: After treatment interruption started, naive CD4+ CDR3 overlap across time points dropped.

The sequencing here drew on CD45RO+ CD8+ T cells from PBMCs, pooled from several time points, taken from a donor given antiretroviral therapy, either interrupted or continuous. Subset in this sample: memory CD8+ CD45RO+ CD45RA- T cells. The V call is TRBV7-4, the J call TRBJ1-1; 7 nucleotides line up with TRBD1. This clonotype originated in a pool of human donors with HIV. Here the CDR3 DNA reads TGTGCCAGCAGCTACGACAGGGACGACACTGAAGCTTTCTTT. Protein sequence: CASSYDRDDTEAFF.